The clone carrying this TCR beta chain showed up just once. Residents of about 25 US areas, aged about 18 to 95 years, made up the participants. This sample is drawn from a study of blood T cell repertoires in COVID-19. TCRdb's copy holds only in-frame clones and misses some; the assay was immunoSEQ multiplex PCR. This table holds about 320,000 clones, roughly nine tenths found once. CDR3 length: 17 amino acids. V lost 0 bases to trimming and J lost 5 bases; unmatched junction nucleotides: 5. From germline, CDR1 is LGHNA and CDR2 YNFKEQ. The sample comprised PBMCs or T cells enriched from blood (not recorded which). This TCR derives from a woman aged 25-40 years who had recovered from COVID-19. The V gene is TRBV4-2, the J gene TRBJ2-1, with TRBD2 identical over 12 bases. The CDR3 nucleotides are TGTGCCAGCAGCCAAGATCTAAGGACTAGCGGGGACAATGAGCAGTTCTTC. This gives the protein CASSQDLRTSGDNEQFF.